This is a list of T cell receptor beta chains from one sample in a study of Ad26.COV2.S vaccination and SARS-CoV-2 variants. This table comes from immunoSEQ multiplex PCR, and its TCRdb copy is limited to in-frame clones, with some not included. The table records some 320,000 clones, around 84% of them present only once. This material consisted of peripheral blood, taken in a trial of Ad26.COV2.S vaccine versus placebo. The receptors here all came from a person between 18 and 65 years old who received the Ad26.COV2.S COVID-19 vaccine or a placebo. CDR3s include the opening cysteine and the closing phenylalanine or tryptophan. D genes are given only for firm matches. Rows give clone size only sometimes, using once, few, many, or a class for an expanded clone.

j_gene | v_gene | abundance | d_gene | CDR3nt | CDR3aa
TRBJ1-1 | TRBV3-1/TRBV3-2 | - | TRBD1 | TGTGCCAGCAGCCAGCGCTTACTTAGACAGGGTTCATTAGCTTTCTTT | CASSQRLLRQGSLAFF
TRBJ1-1 | TRBV12-3/TRBV12-4 | once | - | TGTGCCAGCAGCTCGTTGCTTGAAGCTTTCTTT | CASSSLLEAFF
TRBJ1-3 | TRBV5-1 | - | TRBD1 | TGCGCCAGCAGCTTGTCCGGGACAGCTCAAAGGAACACCATATATTTT | CASSLSGTAQRNTIYF
TRBJ2-3 | TRBV6-5 | - | - | TGTGCCAGCAGTTACGACGGGGGAGGGACACCAGATACGCAGTATTTT | CASSYDGGGTPDTQYF
TRBJ1-2 | TRBV7-2 | - | TRBD1 | TGTGCCAGCAGCTCACCGGACAGGGCGAACTATGGCTACACCTTC | CASSSPDRANYGYTF
TRBJ1-1 | TRBV25-1 | - | - | TGTGCCAGCAGTGAATCGGTACTGAGGAACACTGAAGCTTTCTTT | CASSESVLRNTEAFF
TRBJ2-3 | TRBV6-5 | - | - | TGTGCCAGCAGCCAGCCCGCCACAGATACGCAGTATTTT | CASSQPATDTQYF
TRBJ1-6 | TRBV5-4 | once | TRBD1 | TGTGCCAGCAGCCGGGACAGAGCTTCCCCTACCCTCCACTTT | CASSRDRASPTLHF
TRBJ1-2 | TRBV6-5 | - | TRBD1 | TGTGCCAGCGGGTCCCGGGACAGGGGAAACTATGGCTACACCTTC | CASGSRDRGNYGYTF
TRBJ2-5 | TRBV4-2 | - | - | TGTGCCAGCAGCCAACCCGAAGAGACCCAGTACTTC | CASSQPEETQYF
TRBJ2-2 | TRBV24-1 | - | TRBD1 | TGTGCCACCAGTGAGGGACAGATCACCGGGGAGCTGTTTTTT | CATSEGQITGELFF
TRBJ1-1 | TRBV19 | - | - | TGTGCCAGTATTAGATCGGGGCTAGAGAACACTGAAGCTTTCTTT | CASIRSGLENTEAFF
TRBJ2-5 | TRBV2 | - | - | TGTGCCAGCACTAGAACTGGGGGAGAGACCCAGTACTTC | CASTRTGGETQYF
TRBJ1-1 | TRBV30 | - | - | TGTGCCTGGCAACACCAGAACACTGAAGCTTTCTTT | CAWQHQNTEAFF
TRBJ2-1 | TRBV5-1 | - | - | TGCGCCAGCAGCTATAACCTCCCCCTGAACGATGAGCAGTTCTTC | CASSYNLPLNDEQFF
TRBJ1-2 | TRBV11-1 | - | - | TGTGCCAGCAGCCTCGACGGCAACTATGGCTACACCTTC | CASSLDGNYGYTF
TRBJ1-2 | TRBV18 | - | - | TGTGCCAGCTCACCAGGGACAAAGCATGGCTACACCTTC | CASSPGTKHGYTF
TRBJ1-6 | TRBV7-2 | once | - | TGTGCCAGCAGCTTGACGGCCTGGGGGGGCTATTCTTCACCCCTCCACTTT | CASSLTAWGGYSSPLHF
TRBJ1-2 | TRBV5-1 | - | TRBD1 | TGCGCCAGCAGCAACGGACAGGGGAACTATGGCTACACCTTC | CASSNGQGNYGYTF
TRBJ1-2 | TRBV7-2 | - | - | TGTGCCAGCAGCTATCGACAGGAGAACTATGGCTACACCTTC | CASSYRQENYGYTF
TRBJ2-7 | TRBV7-2 | once | - | TGTGCCAGCAGCTTGAACCCCGATAACGAGCAGTACTTC | CASSLNPDNEQYF
TRBJ2-1 | TRBV20-1 | - | - | TGCAGTGCTAGTTCCCCCGCGGAGGTGTCCTACAATGAGCAGTTCTTC | CSASSPAEVSYNEQFF